The present T cell receptor beta chain was sequenced within a study of blood T cell repertoires in COVID-19. Recruitment covered under 25 US areas and drew participants whose ages spanned about 18 to 95 years. The study assigned cohorts using participant-reported clinical history. TCRdb's table, derived via immunoSEQ multiplex PCR, lists solely in-frame clones and lacks some. The sample contains some 170,000 clones, around 73% of which appear only once. Sequences were obtained from PBMCs or T cells enriched from blood (not recorded which). The TCR was taken from a woman between 50 and 59 years old who had recovered from COVID-19.

The CDR3 loop is CASSFGGRADEQYF. The CDR3 DNA follows: TGTGCCAGCAGCTTTGGGGGGAGGGCGGACGAGCAGTACTTC. This chain uses TRBV5-6 with TRBJ2-7; TRBD2 aligns across 7 bases. The V and J ends lost 2 bases and 5 bases, in that order; junction bases with no gene match: 7. This CDR3 has 14 residues. The germline CDR1 and CDR2 sequences are SGHDT and YYEEEE.